A single sample gave rise to the 23 T cell receptor beta chains below, sequenced in a study of blood T cell repertoires in COVID-19. The protocol was immunoSEQ multiplex PCR, while the TCRdb copy is restricted to in-frame clones and leaves out a portion. This sample has about 120,000 clones, with about nine tenths found just once. The sequenced sample consisted of peripheral blood. All receptors come from a human donor with active COVID-19. The donor label of this sample is uncertain.

The rearrangement links TRBV18 to TRBJ2-3; D perhaps matches TRBD1 (6 bases). V was shortened by 1 base and J by 0 bases, with 14 bases between the two germline ends. The CDR3 extends over 17 amino acids. Germline CDR1 KGHSH, CDR2 LQKENI. The CDR3 DNA reads as TGTGCCAGCTCACCACTTGAACAGGGCAGTAGCACAGATACGCAGTATTTT. Protein sequence: CASSPLEQGSSTDTQYF.

This chain uses TRBV3-1 (or the pseudogene TRBV3-2) with TRBJ1-6; no definite D call. The germline V gene encodes CDR1 LGHDT and CDR2 YNNKEL (reference sequence). V was trimmed by 1 base and J by 8 bases, leaving 9 bases between them. This CDR3 is built from 14 residues. The CDR3 region has the DNA TGTGCCAGCAGCCAAGGGGCCCTCCATTCACCCCTCCACTTT. Protein: CASSQGALHSPLHF.

The DNA of the CDR3 is TGTGCCAGTAGTATCGGACAGAACACTGAAGCTTTCTTT. This encodes CASSIGQNTEAFF. The J gene is TRBJ1-1, the V gene TRBV19; TRBD1 is a possible D gene (5 bases). V lost 3 bases and J 1 base, leaving 6 bases between the germline ends. The CDR3 runs to 13 residues. Germline V gene data show CDR1 as LNHDA and CDR2 as SQIVND (reference sequence).

The J gene is TRBJ2-7, the V gene TRBV5-5; 7 bases align to TRBD1. The germline V gene has CDR1 SGHKS and CDR2 YYEKEE (reference sequence). The CDR3 consists of 13 residues. The J segment lost 7 bases and the V segment lost 4 bases, leaving 8 bases of the junction unmatched. The CDR3 nucleotides are TGTGCCAGCAGCGATACAGGGGCCCTTGAGCAGTACTTC. Its protein product is CASSDTGALEQYF.

This clone was detected only a few times. This sequence joins TRBV6-2 or TRBV6-3 and TRBJ1-2; a possible D gene is TRBD1 (6 bases). The V end was cut by 4 bases, the J end by 3 bases, with 12 bases between. Germline values: CDR1 MNHEY, CDR2 SVGEGT. This CDR3 is 14 amino acids long. This chain's CDR3 is CASSSGTPYYGYTF. Here the CDR3 DNA reads TGTGCCAGCAGTTCCGGGACACCCTACTATGGCTACACCTTC.

The CDR3 DNA is TGTGCCAGCAGTTTAGTTGCAGGGGCGGACCGTCAAGCTTTCTTT. Its protein product is CASSLVAGADRQAFF. This sequence joins TRBV28 and TRBJ1-1, with D perhaps matching TRBD1 (6 bases). V gave up 2 bases and J gave up 9 bases, with 19 bases separating them. CDR3 size: 15 residues. Germline loops: CDR1 MDHEN, CDR2 SYDVKM.

The genes are TRBV10-3 and TRBJ2-2; D perhaps matches TRBD1 (6 bases). V shed 3 bases and J shed 3 bases, with 20 bases lying between them. Germline CDR1 is ENHRY and CDR2 is SYGVKD. The length of the CDR3 is 18 residues. This CDR3 reads CAISEVGQGFADTGELFF. CDR3 sequence (DNA): TGTGCCATCAGTGAAGTCGGGCAGGGGTTTGCGGACACCGGGGAGCTGTTTTTT.

The chain carries TRBV11-2 and TRBJ1-2; TRBD1 might be the D (6 bases). Germline V lookup: CDR1 SGHAT, CDR2 FQNNGV. The CDR3 sequence is 15 residues long. The V end was cut by 5 bases, the J end by 2 bases, with 15 bases between. This CDR3 reads CASSPGTIVNYGYTF. The CDR3 DNA reads TGTGCCAGCAGCCCCGGGACAATAGTCAACTATGGCTACACCTTC. Filled out from reference TRBV11-2 and TRBJ1-2, the complete variable domain reads EAGVAQSPRYKIIEKRQSVAFWCNPISGHATLYWYQQILGQGPKLLIQFQNNGVVDDSQLPKDRFSAERLKGVDSTLKIQPAKLEDSAVYLCASSPGTIVNYGYTFGSGTRLTVV.

This clone appeared a few times. The V call is TRBV5-1, the J call TRBJ1-4, with D possibly being TRBD1 (6 bases). Germline CDR1 reads SGHRS; CDR2 reads YFSETQ. V was clipped by 0 bases and J by 8 bases, with 8 bases between them. The CDR3 length is 13 residues. The CDR3 sequence is CASSLVGGEKLFF. In nucleotides, the CDR3 is TGCGCCAGCAGCTTGGTAGGGGGAGAAAAACTGTTTTTT.

This clone was detected a few times. V gene TRBV12-3 or TRBV12-4 combines with J gene TRBJ2-5, with D possibly being TRBD1 (6 bases). V dropped 5 bases and J dropped 5 bases, with 9 bases sitting between them. The CDR3 length is 12 residues. The CDR3 region has the DNA TGTGCCAGCAGTACCACAGGGGAGACCCAGTACTTC. Encoded protein: CASSTTGETQYF.

This clone was seen more than once but under ten times. The V call is TRBV5-1, the J call TRBJ2-7; 7 bases line up with TRBD1. The CDR3 is 14 residues long. The V gene end was trimmed by 4 bases and the J gene end by 2 bases; junction bases not matched to a gene: 6. CDR1 and CDR2 from the germline V gene are SGHRS and YFSETQ. CDR3 sequence reads: CASSRDRATYEQYF. CDR3 in DNA: TGCGCCAGCAGCCGCGACAGGGCGACCTACGAGCAGTACTTC.

Regarding this clone: One junction end disagrees with the germline gene, perhaps due to a read error. The V and J genes are TRBV10-3 and TRBJ1-2, with a possible D match to TRBD1 (5 bases). The CDR3 covers 12 residues. From germline, CDR1 is ENHRY and CDR2 SYGVKD. This CDR3 reads CAISEEFGAGRF. CDR3 bases: TGTGCCATCAGTGAGGAATTCGGGGCAGGGAGGTTC.

The genes are TRBV7-2 and TRBJ2-5; 13 positions agree with TRBD2. Unmatched junction bases numbered 2, after V lost 4 bases and J lost 3 bases. The CDR3 covers 15 residues. Germline lookup yields CDR1 SGHTA and CDR2 FQGNSA. The CDR3 loop reads CASSSGLAGEETQYF. In DNA, the CDR3 is TGTGCCAGCAGCTCCGGACTAGCGGGGGAAGAGACCCAGTACTTC.

The genes are TRBV4-3 and TRBJ2-1; 8 bases map to TRBD2. From germline, CDR1 is LGHNA and CDR2 YSLEER. With 0 bases clipped from V and 6 bases from J, the junction kept 10 bases outside the gene matches. The CDR3 extends over 17 amino acids. CDR3 in amino acids: CASSQDLAGGSINEQFF. The CDR3 bases are TGCGCCAGCAGCCAAGATCTTGCGGGGGGTTCCATCAATGAGCAGTTCTTC.

The chain couples TRBV2 to TRBJ2-4; D call uncertain. The CDR3 length is 15 residues. With 4 bases removed from V and 0 bases from J, the gap between germline ends came to 10 bases. In germline, CDR1 is SNHLY, CDR2 FYNNEI. CDR3: CASSVGFLAKNIQYF. The CDR3 region has the DNA TGTGCCAGCAGTGTGGGCTTCTTAGCCAAAAACATTCAGTACTTC.

V and J are TRBV9 and TRBJ2-1, with 8 bases fitting TRBD2. This CDR3 is 15 amino acids long. CDR1 and CDR2 (germline): SGDLS, YYNGEE. The V gene end was trimmed by 3 bases and the J gene end by 5 bases; junction bases not matched to a gene: 7. The CDR3 protein is CASSAAGLGNNEQFF. As DNA, the CDR3 is TGTGCCAGCAGCGCGGCGGGACTAGGAAACAATGAGCAGTTCTTC.

This chain links TRBV27 with TRBJ1-1, with D unclear. Germline CDR1 reads MNHEY; CDR2 reads SMNVEV (reference sequence). This CDR3 comprises 15 residues. V was clipped by 4 bases and J by 5 bases, with 17 bases between them. The CDR3 protein is CASSSGVEGFTEAFF. As DNA, the CDR3 is TGTGCCAGCAGTTCCGGGGTGGAAGGGTTTACTGAAGCTTTCTTT.

CDR3 in amino acids: CASSQGTANYGYTF. The CDR3 nucleotides are TGCGCCAGCAGCCAAGGTACAGCTAACTATGGCTACACCTTC. This chain connects TRBV4-3 to TRBJ1-2; D is unresolved. The CDR3 contains 14 residues. Germline V CDR1 and CDR2: LGHNA, YSLEER. With 1 base removed from V and 0 bases from J, the gap between germline ends came to 6 bases.

To note about this clone: Additional DNA sequences in this sample encode the identical CDR3. The chain combines TRBV6-8 with TRBJ2-2; 12 nucleotides align to TRBD1. This CDR3 contains 21 residues. Germline V CDR1 and CDR2: MNHGY, SAAAGT. J was trimmed by 7 bases and V by 6 bases; bases with no gene match: 24. CDR3 residues: CASRPLYSGTGGMSSIGELFF. DNA for the CDR3: TGTGCCAGCAGACCCTTGTACTCCGGGACAGGGGGCATGAGTAGTATCGGGGAGCTGTTTTTT.

The chain links TRBV3-1 (or the pseudogene TRBV3-2) to TRBJ1-5; D gene uncertain. V was clipped by 1 base and J by 0 bases, with 10 bases between them. Germline lookup yields CDR1 LGHDT and CDR2 YNNKEL (reference sequence). CDR3 length equals 16 residues. CDR3 amino acids: CASSQVGVSSNQPQHF. CDR3 sequence (DNA): TGTGCCAGCAGCCAAGTCGGGGTGTCTAGCAATCAGCCCCAGCATTTT.

The chain is built from TRBV7-9 and TRBJ1-2; 8 bases are shared with TRBD1. The V and J ends lost 2 bases and 8 bases, in that order; junction bases with no gene match: 13. The V gene's germline CDR1 is SEHNR and CDR2 FQNEAQ (reference sequence). The CDR3 is made up of 16 amino acids. The CDR3 region is CASSLLRQGSTGGYTF. The CDR3 DNA follows: TGTGCCAGCAGCTTACTACGACAGGGGTCGACGGGAGGCTACACCTTC.

The chain links TRBV6-1 to TRBJ2-7; 8 bases line up with TRBD1. The V gene end was trimmed by 3 bases and the J gene end by 0 bases; junction bases not matched to a gene: 10. Per germline, CDR1 MNHNS and CDR2 SASEGT. This CDR3 is built from 17 residues. CDR3 sequence reads: CASSDPMTGAYSYEQYF. In DNA, the CDR3 is TGTGCCAGCAGTGACCCAATGACAGGGGCCTACTCCTACGAGCAGTACTTC.

CDR3 amino acids: CASSFGQGRFYNEQFF. The CDR3, as DNA: TGTGCCAGCAGCTTCGGACAGGGCCGCTTCTACAATGAGCAGTTCTTC. This sequence joins TRBV3-1 (or the pseudogene TRBV3-2) and TRBJ2-1; the match to TRBD1 covers 8 bases. J was trimmed by 3 bases and V by 5 bases; bases with no gene match: 9. CDR1 and CDR2 (germline): LGHDT, YNNKEL (reference sequence). The CDR3 extends over 16 amino acids.